This T cell receptor beta chain was found in a study of PD-L1 blockade in urothelial cancer. The wider study: Among blood samples, the median T cell count was around 150,000.

Overall study findings and caveats: More expansion of tumor-associated blood clones, seen at 3 weeks, marked durable-benefit patients.

Note on this clone: The antigen remains undetermined.

The investigators introduced synthetic TCR analog templates into each PCR as spikes. Assay used: immunoSEQ multiplex PCR; TCRdb lists only in-frame clones, some missing. Here the sample spans 17,000 or so clones, 87% being singletons. The CDR3 totals 16 residues. Trimming at V came to 2 bases and at J to 5 bases, leaving 5 bases not matched to a gene. Germline V gene lookup returns CDR1 SGHVS and CDR2 FQNEAQ. This chain links TRBV7-8 with TRBJ2-5; 13 nucleotides match TRBD2. Here the sequenced sample was PBMCs, taken around atezolizumab (anti-PD-L1) treatment. The clonotype originates from a man aged 50-60 years with urothelial cancer. CDR3 sequence reads: CASSLTSGGALETQYF. The CDR3 coding sequence is TGTGCCAGCAGCTTAACTAGCGGGGGGGCCCTGGAGACCCAGTACTTC.